The clone carrying this TCR beta chain appeared once. Antigen: not known. The data were obtained in a study of T cell responses to AZD1222 COVID-19 vaccine. Study findings and constraints: Across the whole spike, CD4 TCRs peaked at regions 160-218 and 743-854. In the spike-specific TCR repertoire, nearly half reportedly target unmutated variant regions. A mostly white British donor set with more females was recruited, and clonal diversity was possibly underestimated.

Assay used: immunoSEQ multiplex PCR; TCRdb lists only in-frame clones, some missing. The repertoire includes some 170,000 clones, over 85% of them detected once, and around 3% sits in the top ten. The V gene's germline CDR1 is MNHEY and CDR2 SVGAGI. V dropped 3 bases and J dropped 2 bases, with 7 bases sitting between them. This CDR3 has 13 residues. V usage is TRBV6-5 and J usage is TRBJ1-2; D might be TRBD1 (6 bases). The receptor comes from an adult in good health. The specimen comprised peripheral blood, sampled on day 0 of AZD1222 vaccination. CDR3 nucleotides: TGTGCCAGCAGTTATGGGACAAACTATGGCTACACCTTC. Its translation: CASSYGTNYGYTF.